What follows describes a single T cell receptor beta chain. Original methodology: Amplification of reference gene primers provided the estimated nucleated cell counts. Repertoires were generated with immunoSEQ multiplex PCR, while TCRdb's copy carries only in-frame clones and drops some. D and trimming come from the DNA, and the V and J calls and clone size come from that table. The sample has 70,000 to 95,000 clones; around 86% are singletons. This sample is drawn from a study of blood T cell repertoires in COVID-19. Overall study: The cDNA or gDNA used as material had been derived from T cells, B-cell-depleted T cells, or PBMCs.

The length of the CDR3 is 15 residues. In germline, CDR1 is LNHDA, CDR2 SQIVND (reference sequence). Between the trimmed V and J ends, which lost 10 bases and 1 base, there was a span of 19 bases. The material sequenced was peripheral blood. The gene calls are TRBV19 and TRBJ1-2; D is perhaps TRBD1 (5 bases). The receptor was derived from a human donor in a cohort sampled during active COVID-19. In DNA, the CDR3 is TGTGCCACTTCGAAGCCAGGACAATTTAACTATGGCTACACCTTC. The encoded protein is CATSKPGQFNYGYTF.